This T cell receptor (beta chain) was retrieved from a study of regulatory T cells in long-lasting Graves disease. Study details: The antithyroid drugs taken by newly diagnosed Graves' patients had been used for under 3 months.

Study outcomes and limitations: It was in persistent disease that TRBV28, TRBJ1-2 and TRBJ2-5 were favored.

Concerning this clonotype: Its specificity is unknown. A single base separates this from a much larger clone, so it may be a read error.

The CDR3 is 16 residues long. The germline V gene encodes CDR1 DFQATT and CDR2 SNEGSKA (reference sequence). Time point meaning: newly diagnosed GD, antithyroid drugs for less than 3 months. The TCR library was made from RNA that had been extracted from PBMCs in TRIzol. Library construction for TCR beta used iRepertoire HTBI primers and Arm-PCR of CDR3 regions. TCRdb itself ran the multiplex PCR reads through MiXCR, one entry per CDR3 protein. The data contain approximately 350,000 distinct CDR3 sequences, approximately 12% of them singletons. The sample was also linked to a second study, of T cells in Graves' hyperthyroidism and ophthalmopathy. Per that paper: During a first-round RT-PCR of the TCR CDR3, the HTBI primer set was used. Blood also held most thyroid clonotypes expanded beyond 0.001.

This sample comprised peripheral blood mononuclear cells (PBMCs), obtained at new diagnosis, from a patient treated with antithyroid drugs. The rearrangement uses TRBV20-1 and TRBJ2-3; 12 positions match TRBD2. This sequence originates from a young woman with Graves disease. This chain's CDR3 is CSADTSSGGAPMMQCF. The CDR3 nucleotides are TGCAGTGCTGATACCTCTAGCGGGGGGGCCCCCATGATGCAGTGTTTT.